The 4 T cell receptor beta chains below all came from one sample that was sequenced in a study of cytomegalovirus exposure and HLA in healthy donors. This PCR relied on a set of 60 Vbeta primers and 13 Jbeta primers. Libraries were prepared by immunoSEQ multiplex PCR; TCRdb keeps only in-frame clonotypes and omits some of them. The data show about 180,000 clones, roughly 87% seen once. Input material: PBMCs. The receptor set was obtained from a woman aged 50 to 65 in good health and CMV-seronegative.

This sequence joins TRBV21-1 and TRBJ1-2; the table's D call, TRBD1, was not checked against the DNA. TRBV21-1 is marked as a pseudogene. There are 15 residues in the CDR3. The CDR3 protein is CASSKAPGAAYGYTF. CDR3 nucleotides: TGTGCCAGCAGCAAAGCTCCAGGGGCGGCCTATGGCTACACCTTC.

The chain employs TRBV11-1 and TRBJ2-1; 7 nucleotides match TRBD2. Germline V gene lookup returns CDR1 SGHAT and CDR2 FQDESV (reference sequence). The CDR3 spans 12 residues. V lost 2 bases and J lost 9; bases outside the gene matches: 1. This CDR3 reads CASSLWGGEQFF. The CDR3 bases are TGTGCCAGCAGCTTATGGGGGGGTGAGCAGTTCTTC.

This chain connects TRBV7-3 to TRBJ1-6; no clear D. CDR3 size: 15 residues. V dropped 0 bases and J dropped 10 bases, with 13 bases sitting between them. CDR1 is SGHTA and CDR2 is FQGTGA in the germline V gene. CDR3 in amino acids: CASSLTGVVRSPLHF. DNA for the CDR3: TGTGCCAGCAGCTTAACCGGGGTAGTAAGATCACCCCTCCACTTT.

V and J are TRBV28 and TRBJ1-2; possibly TRBD1 for D (5 bases). The CDR3 is 14 amino acids. Germline values: CDR1 MDHEN, CDR2 SYDVKM. Trimming cost V 4 bases and J 7 bases, with 16 bases left between them. In DNA form, the CDR3 reads TGTGCCAGCAGTTCTTTCCCGGATAGGGGTGGCTACACCTTC. Its protein product is CASSSFPDRGGYTF.